The 32 T cell receptor beta chains reported below all come from one sample, sequenced in a study of memory CD4+ T cells and cytomegalovirus serostatus. The sort gate was single viable CD3+CD4+CD8-CD45RO+ cells for memory CD4+ T cells. Clones were sequenced by immunoSEQ multiplex PCR, and TCRdb holds only the in-frame ones, with some missing. This table has roughly 54,000 clones, roughly 79% appearing once. The sample consisted of memory CD4+ T cells from blood. Receptor source: an adult in good health and CMV-seronegative.

V is TRBV9 and J is TRBJ2-7; D not resolved. The length of the CDR3 is 14 residues. Germline CDR1 SGDLS, CDR2 YYNGEE. V lost 1 base and J 3 bases, leaving 11 bases between the germline ends. CDR3 residues: CASSVTPTGYEQYF. CDR3 DNA sequence: TGTGCCAGCAGCGTAACTCCAACTGGCTACGAGCAGTACTTC.

In DNA form, the CDR3 reads TGCGCCAGCCGAGTGCCCGGGGACTGGACCTACGAGCAGTACTTC. Its protein is CASRVPGDWTYEQYF. The V call is TRBV23-1, the J call TRBJ2-7, with D possibly TRBD2 on 6 matching bases. TRBV23-1 is noted as an ORF with a role that remains uncertain. Trimming took off 8 bases at V and 2 bases at J, with 19 bases between the two ends. This CDR3 comprises 15 residues.

This clone was found once. The chain links TRBV15 to TRBJ1-1; D gene unclear. CDR1 is LNHNV, CDR2 YYDKDF, per germline (reference sequence). The germline V and J ends were trimmed by 1 base and 6 bases, with 3 bases remaining between them. The CDR3 is 11 residues long. DNA for the CDR3: TGTGCCACCAGCAGAGGGGCTGAAGCTTTCTTT. It yields the protein CATSRGAEAFF.

The chain employs TRBV18 and TRBJ1-5, with unresolved D. The CDR3 has 15 residues. From germline, CDR1 is KGHSH and CDR2 LQKENI. The V end was cut by 2 bases, the J end by 3 bases, with 11 bases between. The CDR3 region is CASSPDGIYNQPQHF. As DNA, the CDR3 is TGTGCCAGCTCACCAGATGGAATCTACAATCAGCCCCAGCATTTT.

The chain couples TRBV6-6 to TRBJ2-2; TRBD1 matches at 9 bases. With V trimmed by 6 bases and J by 3 bases, 2 bases remained unmatched. Germline V CDR1 and CDR2: MNHNY, SVGAGI (reference sequence). This CDR3 has 14 residues. CDR3 nucleotides: TGTGCCAGCAGCCGGGACAGGGACACCGGGGAGCTGTTTTTT. Its translation is CASSRDRDTGELFF.

The chain combines TRBV28 with TRBJ1-4; TRBD1 agrees at 10 bases. The germline V gene encodes CDR1 MDHEN and CDR2 SYDVKM. The CDR3 is 17 amino acids. V shed 5 bases and J 7 bases; nucleotides not matched to a gene: 13. CDR3 coding DNA: TGTGCCAGCAGTCCCGCGGGACAGGGGAGAGGGAGTGAAAAACTGTTTTTT. As protein: CASSPAGQGRGSEKLFF.

The chain links TRBV5-1 to TRBJ2-7; no clear D. The V end was cut by 2 bases, the J end by 5 bases, with 14 bases between. The germline V gene encodes CDR1 SGHRS and CDR2 YFSETQ. This CDR3 has 14 residues. Written as DNA, the CDR3 is TGCGCCAGCAGCTTTGGTAGCCTAACCAACGAGCAGTACTTC. Its translation is CASSFGSLTNEQYF.

V and J are TRBV7-2 and TRBJ2-3, with D unclear. CDR1 is SGHTA and CDR2 is FQGNSA in the germline V gene. V gave up 5 bases and J gave up 1 base, with 10 bases separating them. The CDR3 contains 14 residues. As DNA, the CDR3 is TGTGCCAGCAGCGCGGACGGAGGCACAGATACGCAGTATTTT. This codes for CASSADGGTDTQYF.

V usage is TRBV11-1 and J usage is TRBJ2-5; possible D gene TRBD1, 6 bases. Germline V lookup: CDR1 SGHAT, CDR2 FQDESV (reference sequence). The V end was cut by 0 bases, the J end by 2 bases, with 13 bases between. This CDR3 contains 16 residues. The CDR3 nucleotides read TGTGCCAGCAGCTTAGCGGGCCAGGGGATACAAGAGACCCAGTACTTC. Translated: CASSLAGQGIQETQYF.

This sequence joins TRBV2 and TRBJ1-1; D unclear. In germline, CDR1 is SNHLY, CDR2 FYNNEI. The V end was cut by 7 bases, the J end by 8 bases, with 20 bases between. The CDR3 sequence is 14 residues long. As DNA, the CDR3 is TGTGCCAGCACCCGAGTTATGGCTAGTGGAGAAGCTTTCTTT. This sequence encodes CASTRVMASGEAFF.

V is TRBV28 and J is TRBJ1-1; D not certain. CDR1 and CDR2 (germline): MDHEN, SYDVKM. The length of the CDR3 is 14 residues. V was pared by 6 bases and J by 1 base, with 12 bases between. CDR3 residues: CASRRVNRNTEAFF. CDR3 DNA sequence: TGTGCCAGCAGGAGGGTTAATAGGAACACTGAAGCTTTCTTT. Combining the CDR3 with reference TRBV28 and TRBJ1-1 gives the whole variable domain DVKVTQSSRYLVKRTGEKVFLECVQDMDHENMFWYRQDPGLGLRLIYFSYDVKMKEKGDIPEGYSVSREKKERFSLILESASTNQTSMYLCASRRVNRNTEAFFGQGTRLTVV.

This clone was detected a few times. The chain is built from TRBV10-1 and TRBJ2-7; 11 bases are a match to TRBD2. This CDR3 region has 17 residues. Germline lookup yields CDR1 WNHNN and CDR2 SYGVQD (reference sequence). The junction had 11 bases not matched to a gene; V was cut back by 3 bases and J by 4 bases. The CDR3 protein is CASSESSTSGSWYEQYF. CDR3 DNA sequence: TGCGCCAGCAGTGAATCCTCAACTAGCGGGAGTTGGTACGAGCAGTACTTC.

This chain joins TRBV5-4 and TRBJ2-7, with D possibly TRBD1 on 6 matching bases. V was trimmed by 0 bases and J by 4 bases, leaving 14 bases between them. CDR3 length equals 15 residues. CDR1 is SGHNT and CDR2 is YYREEE in the germline V gene (reference sequence). Here the CDR3 reads CASSLATRGRYEQYF. CDR3 sequence (DNA): TGTGCCAGCAGCTTGGCCACCAGGGGAAGGTACGAGCAGTACTTC.

The chain recombines TRBV7-2 with TRBJ1-5; D uncertain. Germline V CDR1 and CDR2: SGHTA, FQGNSA. The CDR3 contains 13 residues. V lost 1 base and J lost 9, with 10 bases in between. The CDR3: CASSLGGSGPQHF. In nucleotides, the CDR3 is TGTGCCAGCAGCTTAGGCGGCTCGGGGCCCCAGCATTTT.

The chain combines TRBV5-1 with TRBJ1-1; 7 bases are shared with TRBD1. This CDR3 has 15 amino acids. Germline trimming cut 2 bases from V and 1 base from J; bases unmatched to any gene: 5. Germline loops: CDR1 SGHRS, CDR2 YFSETQ. Here the CDR3 reads CASSLDRVANTEAFF. CDR3 DNA sequence: TGCGCCAGCAGCTTAGACAGGGTGGCGAACACTGAAGCTTTCTTT.

This chain links TRBV13 with TRBJ2-3; D gene unclear. The CDR3 contains 13 residues. Germline V lookup: CDR1 PRHDT, CDR2 FYEKMQ (reference sequence). The V and J ends lost 5 bases and 0 bases respectively, with 6 bases between them. The CDR3 region has the DNA TGTGCCAGCAGCCTCGTTAGCACAGATACGCAGTATTTT. It translates to CASSLVSTDTQYF.

The chain joins TRBV13 to TRBJ1-6, with D maybe TRBD1 (5 bases). Germline V CDR1 and CDR2: PRHDT, FYEKMQ (reference sequence). Trimming removed 5 bases from V and 1 base from J, with 9 bases in between. The CDR3 has 15 residues. CDR3 DNA sequence: TGTGCCAGCAGCCCTAGGGGATCCTATAATTCACCCCTCCACTTT. This gives the protein CASSPRGSYNSPLHF.

J is TRBJ2-2 and V is TRBV7-3; D perhaps matches TRBD2 (5 bases). This CDR3 has 13 residues. Trimming cost V 3 bases and J 4 bases, with 6 bases left between them. Germline lookup yields CDR1 SGHTA and CDR2 FQGTGA. The chain's CDR3 is CASSLLATGELFF. CDR3 coding DNA: TGTGCCAGCAGCTTGCTAGCCACCGGGGAGCTGTTTTTT.

The chain carries TRBV5-4 and TRBJ2-4; 10 nucleotides line up with TRBD2. Germline CDR1 is SGHNT and CDR2 is YYREEE (reference sequence). The V gene end was trimmed by 4 bases and the J gene end by 8 bases; junction bases not matched to a gene: 15. The CDR3 has 17 residues. CDR3 nucleotides: TGTGCCAGCAGCCCCGATAGCGGGAGGATTTCGGGAGACATTCAGTACTTC. Protein sequence: CASSPDSGRISGDIQYF.

The V and J genes are TRBV7-2 and TRBJ2-3; weak D call: TRBD2 (5 bases). The CDR3 is 13 residues long. Germline assignment: CDR1 SGHTA and CDR2 FQGNSA. The V end was cut by 5 bases, the J end by 5 bases, with 11 bases between. The CDR3 loop reads CASSPEGLDTQYF. Here the CDR3 DNA reads TGTGCCAGCAGCCCCGAGGGATTAGATACGCAGTATTTT.

The chain joins TRBV6-6 to TRBJ2-2, with 7 bases lining up with TRBD1. The CDR3 is 14 residues long. The V and J ends lost 8 bases and 4 bases, in that order; junction bases with no gene match: 7. Germline assignment: CDR1 MNHNY and CDR2 SVGAGI (reference sequence). In DNA form, the CDR3 reads TGTGCCAGCCTTGACAGGGTCGGCACCGGGGAGCTGTTTTTT. Its protein product is CASLDRVGTGELFF.

The rearrangement links TRBV13 to TRBJ1-2, with a possible D match to TRBD1 (6 bases). CDR1 PRHDT and CDR2 FYEKMQ come from the germline V gene (reference sequence). V was cut by 2 bases and J by 5 bases, with 12 bases left in between. The CDR3 extends over 14 amino acids. The CDR3 loop is CASSLFGGTYGYTF. In DNA, the CDR3 is TGTGCCAGCAGCTTATTTGGGGGCACGTATGGCTACACCTTC.

This clone has only one observation. The chain joins TRBV6-5 to TRBJ1-4; D uncertain. This CDR3 has 15 amino acids. CDR1 is MNHEY, CDR2 SVGAGI, per germline. V gave up 6 bases and J gave up 0 bases, with 11 bases separating them. The CDR3 sequence is CASRPRWATNEKLFF. Written as DNA, the CDR3 is TGTGCCAGCAGGCCGCGTTGGGCAACTAATGAAAAACTGTTTTTT.

The chain is built from TRBV2 and TRBJ1-2; D may be TRBD1 (5 bases). V was cut by 4 bases and J by 4 bases, with 16 bases left in between. The CDR3 is made up of 15 amino acids. Looked up from germline, CDR1 is SNHLY and CDR2 is FYNNEI. The CDR3 DNA follows: TGTGCCAGCAGTGGGGGGTCGCTTGGGAGCTATGGCTACACCTTC. It yields the protein CASSGGSLGSYGYTF.

The CDR3 coding sequence is TGTGCCAGTAATACCCTTATGCAGTCGGGCGCCGGGGAGCTGTTTTTT. It encodes CASNTLMQSGAGELFF. The V call is TRBV19, the J call TRBJ2-2; D is ambiguous. From germline, CDR1 is LNHDA and CDR2 SQIVND (reference sequence). V gave up 7 bases and J gave up 6 bases, with 21 bases separating them. The CDR3 is made up of 16 amino acids.

The chain uses TRBV7-9 and TRBJ1-1, with a weak D call TRBD1 (6 bases). Germline CDR1 and CDR2: SEHNR and FQNEAQ (reference sequence). Trimming removed 4 bases at V and 3 bases at J, with 15 bases between. The CDR3 is 15 residues long. CDR3 amino acids: CASSSRGGGDTEAFF. The CDR3 DNA follows: TGTGCCAGCAGCTCCAGGGGAGGGGGGGACACTGAAGCTTTCTTT.

The chain couples TRBV12-5 to TRBJ2-1; the match to TRBD2 covers 7 bases. The CDR3 has 19 amino acids. Germline values: CDR1 LGHNT, CDR2 FRNRAP. J gave up 8 bases and V 3 bases, and 22 bases lay outside the gene matches. CDR3 DNA: TGTGCTAGTGGTTTTAGCGGGTTTATGACGGGAGCCTACAAGCATGAGCAGTTCTTC. Translated: CASGFSGFMTGAYKHEQFF.

The J gene is TRBJ2-7, the V gene TRBV4-2, with 8 bases matching TRBD2. The CDR3 is 14 amino acids. Germline loops: CDR1 LGHNA, CDR2 YNFKEQ. J gave up 7 bases and V 4 bases, and 9 bases lay outside the gene matches. Here the CDR3 DNA reads TGTGCCAGCAGCCTACGAAGCGGGAGTCGGGAGCAGTACTTC. Translation: CASSLRSGSREQYF.

This clone appeared a single time. This chain joins TRBV7-9 and TRBJ1-2, with 9 nucleotides matching TRBD1. This CDR3 spans 15 amino acids. J was trimmed by 4 bases and V by 0 bases; bases with no gene match: 3. Germline lookup yields CDR1 SEHNR and CDR2 FQNEAQ (reference sequence). This CDR3 reads CASSLATDRGYGYTF. Written as DNA, the CDR3 is TGTGCCAGCAGCTTAGCAACGGACAGGGGCTATGGCTACACCTTC. Filled out from reference TRBV7-9 and TRBJ1-2, the complete variable domain reads DTGVSQNPRHKITKRGQNVTFRCDPISEHNRLYWYRQTLGQGPEFLTYFQNEAQLEKSRLLSDRFSAERPKGSFSTLEIQRTEQGDSAMYLCASSLATDRGYGYTFGSGTRLTVV.

On this clone: The sample contains more than one DNA sequence encoding this CDR3. The chain couples TRBV9 to TRBJ2-7; 8 bases match TRBD1. Trimming removed 5 bases from V and 5 bases from J; junction bases left unmatched: 9. Per the germline V gene, CDR1 is SGDLS and CDR2 is YYNGEE. There are 14 residues in the CDR3. The CDR3, as DNA: TGTGCCAGCAGTGTTGCCGACAGGGGCCACGAGCAGTACTTC. It is translated as CASSVADRGHEQYF.

The rearrangement joins TRBV5-5 to TRBJ2-3; 8 bases are shared with TRBD1. V lost 3 bases and J lost 4; bases outside the gene matches: 4. Germline CDR1 SGHKS, CDR2 YYEKEE (reference sequence). This CDR3 has 14 amino acids. The CDR3 DNA is TGTGCCAGCAGCTCCACGACAGGGGCAGATACGCAGTATTTT. Translated: CASSSTTGADTQYF.

V usage is TRBV7-6 and J usage is TRBJ2-7; 7 bases match TRBD2. Germline V gene data show CDR1 as SGHVS and CDR2 as FNYEAQ. V was clipped by 5 bases and J by 4 bases; unmatched bases: 2. The CDR3 loop spans 12 amino acids. The chain's CDR3 is CASSPRGYEQYF. The CDR3 nucleotides are TGTGCCAGCAGCCCGCGGGGGTACGAGCAGTACTTC.